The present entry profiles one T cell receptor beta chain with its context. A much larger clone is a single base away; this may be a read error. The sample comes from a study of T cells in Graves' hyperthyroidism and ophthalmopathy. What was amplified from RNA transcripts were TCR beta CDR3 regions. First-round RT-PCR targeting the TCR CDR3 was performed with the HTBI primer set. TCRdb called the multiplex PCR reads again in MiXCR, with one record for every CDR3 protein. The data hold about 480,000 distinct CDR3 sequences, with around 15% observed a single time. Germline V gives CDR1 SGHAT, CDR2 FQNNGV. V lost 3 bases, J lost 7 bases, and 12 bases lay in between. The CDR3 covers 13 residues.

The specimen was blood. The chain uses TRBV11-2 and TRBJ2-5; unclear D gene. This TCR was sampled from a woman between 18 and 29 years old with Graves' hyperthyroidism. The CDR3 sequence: CASSFRPLGTQYF. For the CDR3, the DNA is TGTGCCAGCAGCTTCAGGCCCCTCGGGACCCAGTACTTC. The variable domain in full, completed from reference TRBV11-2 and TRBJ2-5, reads EAGVAQSPRYKIIEKRQSVAFWCNPISGHATLYWYQQILGQGPKLLIQFQNNGVVDDSQLPKDRFSAERLKGVDSTLKIQPAKLEDSAVYLCASSFRPLGTQYFGPGTRLLVL.